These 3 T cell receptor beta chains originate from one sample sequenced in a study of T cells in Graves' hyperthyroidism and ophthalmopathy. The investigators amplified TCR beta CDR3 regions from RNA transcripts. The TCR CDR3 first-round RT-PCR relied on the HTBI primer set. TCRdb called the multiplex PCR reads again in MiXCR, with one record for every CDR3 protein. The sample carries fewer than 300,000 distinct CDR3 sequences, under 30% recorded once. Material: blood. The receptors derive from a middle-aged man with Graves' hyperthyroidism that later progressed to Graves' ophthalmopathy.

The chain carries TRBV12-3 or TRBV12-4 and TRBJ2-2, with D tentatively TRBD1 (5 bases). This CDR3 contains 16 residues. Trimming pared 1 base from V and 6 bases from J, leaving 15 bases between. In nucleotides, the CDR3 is TGTGCCAGCAGTTTAGTCTCTGGGCAGGGCCCCGGGGAGCTGTTTTTT. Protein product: CASSLVSGQGPGELFF.

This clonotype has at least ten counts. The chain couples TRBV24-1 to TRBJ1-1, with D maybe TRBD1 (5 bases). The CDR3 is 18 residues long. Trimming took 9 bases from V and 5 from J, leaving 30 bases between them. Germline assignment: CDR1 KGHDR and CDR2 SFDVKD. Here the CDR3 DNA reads TGTGCCACCCAGGACCCAAGTAACCACCGGGACGAGGAGACTGAAGCTTTCTTT. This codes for CATQDPSNHRDEETEAFF.

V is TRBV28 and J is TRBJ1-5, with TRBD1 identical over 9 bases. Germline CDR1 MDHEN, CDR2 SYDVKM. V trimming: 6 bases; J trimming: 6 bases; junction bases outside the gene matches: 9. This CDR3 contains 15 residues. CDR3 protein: CASRKQGAVRQPQHF. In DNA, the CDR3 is TGTGCCAGCAGAAAACAGGGGGCAGTTCGTCAGCCCCAGCATTTT. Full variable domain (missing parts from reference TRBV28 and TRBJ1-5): DVKVTQSSRYLVKRTGEKVFLECVQDMDHENMFWYRQDPGLGLRLIYFSYDVKMKEKGDIPEGYSVSREKKERFSLILESASTNQTSMYLCASRKQGAVRQPQHFGDGTRLSIL.